The next 21 T cell receptor beta chains were all read from a single sample in a study of blood T cell repertoires in COVID-19. This table comes from immunoSEQ multiplex PCR, and its TCRdb copy is limited to in-frame clones, with some not included. The profile covers 190,000 or so clones, with approximately 85% appearing a single time and approximately 12% taken by the ten largest. Sequenced input: PBMCs or T cells enriched from blood (not recorded which). Receptors originate from a man aged 40-50 years who had recovered from COVID-19.

V and J are TRBV2 and TRBJ2-7; 9 positions match TRBD1. The CDR3 sequence is 20 residues long. Germline V gene lookup returns CDR1 SNHLY and CDR2 FYNNEI. V shed 3 bases and J 1 base; nucleotides not matched to a gene: 19. The CDR3: CASSDTPQGARQSPSYEQYV. In DNA form, the CDR3 reads TGTGCCAGCAGTGACACCCCACAGGGGGCGCGCCAAAGTCCTTCCTACGAGCAGTACGTC.

V usage is TRBV13 and J usage is TRBJ1-4; 11 bases match TRBD1. V lost 5 bases and J lost 7; bases outside the gene matches: 3. The CDR3 extends over 14 amino acids. Germline-derived CDR1 and CDR2 are PRHDT and FYEKMQ (reference sequence). The CDR3 here is CASSPGTGGEKLFF. The DNA for the CDR3 is TGTGCCAGCAGCCCCGGGACAGGGGGTGAAAAACTGTTTTTT.

The rearrangement uses TRBV28 and TRBJ1-3, with D tentatively TRBD1 (6 bases). The germline CDR1 and CDR2 sequences are MDHEN and SYDVKM. Trimming stripped 5 bases from V and 8 bases from J, with 16 bases between. The CDR3 extends over 14 amino acids. The CDR3 bases are TGTGCCAGCAGTCCCGGGACATCGGGCCACACCATATATTTT. As protein: CASSPGTSGHTIYF.

V gene TRBV6-2 or TRBV6-3 combines with J gene TRBJ2-1; D unclear. The CDR3 spans 12 residues. Germline V gives CDR1 MNHEY, CDR2 SVGEGT. Trimming pared 5 bases from V and 1 base from J, leaving 3 bases between. CDR3 residues: CASSQSYNEQFF. In DNA, the CDR3 is TGTGCCAGCAGTCAATCCTACAATGAGCAGTTCTTC.

This rearrangement joins TRBV30 to TRBJ2-3; D uncertain. V was trimmed by 2 bases and J by 4 bases, leaving 16 bases between them. Germline CDR1 GTSNPN, CDR2 SVGIG (reference sequence). The CDR3 totals 15 residues. The CDR3 DNA reads TGTGCCTGGAGTTTACGGAGAATGGTCGCAGATACGCAGTATTTT. Translated, it gives CAWSLRRMVADTQYF.

The chain couples TRBV7-8 to TRBJ2-1; TRBD1 aligns across 10 bases. The CDR3 length is 15 residues. V lost 5 bases to trimming and J lost 2 bases; unmatched junction nucleotides: 3. The germline V gene encodes CDR1 SGHVS and CDR2 FQNEAQ. The CDR3 DNA sequence: TGTGCCAGCAGCCCCGGGACAGGGGCCTACAATGAGCAGTTCTTC. Translation gives CASSPGTGAYNEQFF.

The chain joins TRBV5-1 to TRBJ1-2; tentative D call: TRBD1 (5 bases). The germline V and J ends were trimmed by 0 bases and 0 bases, with 15 bases remaining between them. Germline V gives CDR1 SGHRS, CDR2 YFSETQ. The CDR3 is made up of 17 amino acids. CDR3 loop: CASSLGWGDVANYGYTF. The CDR3 DNA is TGCGCCAGCAGCTTGGGATGGGGGGACGTAGCTAACTATGGCTACACCTTC.

The chain employs TRBV9 and TRBJ1-6; possibly TRBD1 for D (5 bases). The germline V and J ends were trimmed by 4 bases and 7 bases, with 15 bases remaining between them. The germline CDR1 and CDR2 sequences are SGDLS and YYNGEE. The CDR3 loop spans 15 amino acids. Here the CDR3 reads CASSPGGGGNSPLHF. The DNA for the CDR3 is TGTGCCAGCAGCCCCGGCGGGGGAGGGAATTCACCCCTCCACTTT. The whole variable domain, remainder taken from reference TRBV9 and TRBJ1-6, is DSGVTQTPKHLITATGQRVTLRCSPRSGDLSVYWYQQSLDQGLQFLIQYYNGEERAKGNILERFSAQQFPDLHSELNLSSLELGDSALYFCASSPGGGGNSPLHFGNGTRLTVT.

This sequence joins TRBV14 and TRBJ2-7; TRBD1 matches 7 bases. The CDR3 length is 15 residues. Germline lookup yields CDR1 SGHDN and CDR2 FVKESK. Trimming at V came to 0 bases and at J to 2 bases, leaving 4 bases not matched to a gene. In DNA form, the CDR3 reads TGTGCCAGCAGCCAAGAAGGACAGGACCCCTACGAGCAGTACTTC. As protein: CASSQEGQDPYEQYF. The complete variable domain, with remaining parts taken from reference TRBV14 and TRBJ2-7, reads EAGVTQFPSHSVIEKGQTVTLRCDPISGHDNLYWYRRVMGKEIKFLLHFVKESKQDESGMPNNRFLAERTGGTYSTLKVQPAELEDSGVYFCASSQEGQDPYEQYFGPGTRLTVT.

The V and J genes are TRBV29-1 and TRBJ2-1, with D perhaps matching TRBD2 (5 bases). CDR1 and CDR2 (germline): SQVTM, ANQGSEA. The CDR3 has 11 amino acids. Trimming shortened V by 7 bases and J by 8 bases, and 12 bases separated the two germline ends. This CDR3 reads CSASDGDEQFF. The CDR3 coding sequence is TGCAGCGCCTCTGACGGGGATGAGCAGTTCTTC.

The chain has TRBV2 and TRBJ2-2; TRBD1 is a possible D gene (6 bases). Germline V gene sequence: CDR1 SNHLY, CDR2 FYNNEI. V lost 6 bases, J lost 3 bases, and 14 bases lay in between. The CDR3 runs to 15 residues. The CDR3, as DNA: TGTGCCAGCAGCGTTGACAGGTTCTACACCGGGGAGCTGTTTTTT. Amino acid sequence: CASSVDRFYTGELFF.

The chain links TRBV11-2 to TRBJ2-5; TRBD2 matches at 11 bases. CDR3 size: 16 residues. CDR1 is SGHAT and CDR2 is FQNNGV in the germline V gene. The V and J ends lost 4 bases and 1 base, in that order; junction bases with no gene match: 5. The CDR3 bases are TGTGCCAGCAGCTCCCGGGGACTAGCGGCCCAAGAGACCCAGTACTTC. Translation: CASSSRGLAAQETQYF.

The chain couples TRBV11-2 to TRBJ1-2, with TRBD1 matching over 10 bases. V gave up 5 bases and J gave up 5 bases; unmatched junction bases: 11. The CDR3 has 16 amino acids. Looked up from germline, CDR1 is SGHAT and CDR2 is FQNNGV. As DNA, the CDR3 is TGTGCCAGCAGCCCAGGTTGGACAGGGGGGGAATATGGCTACACCTTC. This gives the protein CASSPGWTGGEYGYTF.

In its sample, this clone was seen once. V usage is TRBV7-9 and J usage is TRBJ1-3; tentatively, D is TRBD1 (5 bases). V was shortened by 4 bases and J by 8 bases, with 18 bases between the two germline ends. The CDR3 loop spans 15 amino acids. Germline CDR1 reads SEHNR; CDR2 reads FQNEAQ (reference sequence). DNA for the CDR3: TGTGCCAGCAGCTCGACGGGAGGGGATACAGACACCATATATTTT. Protein: CASSSTGGDTDTIYF.

The rearrangement links TRBV4-1 to TRBJ2-3; D might be TRBD1 (5 bases). The CDR3 is 19 residues long. Germline lookup yields CDR1 MGHRA and CDR2 YSYEKL. Trimming took off 0 bases at V and 5 bases at J, with 24 bases between the two ends. CDR3 nucleotide sequence: TGCGCCAGCAGCCAAGACGGTGCCTTCGACAGCTCCTACGGAGATACGCAGTATTTT. Translating gives CASSQDGAFDSSYGDTQYF.

The rearrangement links TRBV4-3 to TRBJ1-2, with D possibly TRBD1 on 5 matching bases. CDR3 size: 15 residues. The germline V gene encodes CDR1 LGHNA and CDR2 YSLEER. The V gene lost 1 base and the J gene lost 2 bases, with 11 bases spanning the gap. CDR3 sequence reads: CASSQVTGRNYGYTF. CDR3 bases: TGCGCCAGCAGCCAAGTAACAGGACGCAACTATGGCTACACCTTC.

CDR3 in DNA: TGTGCCAGCACTGCCCCAGGGGTTTTTGGCTACACCTTC. It encodes CASTAPGVFGYTF. The V and J genes are TRBV12-3 or TRBV12-4 and TRBJ1-2; tentatively, D is TRBD1 (6 bases). Trimming took off 7 bases at V and 7 bases at J, with 16 bases between the two ends. The CDR3 sequence is 13 residues long.

The chain uses TRBV5-6 and TRBJ1-5; TRBD1 matches at 7 bases. Germline assignment: CDR1 SGHDT and CDR2 YYEEEE. The CDR3 has 16 residues. The junction had 10 bases not matched to a gene; V was cut back by 4 bases and J by 3 bases. The chain's CDR3 is CASSPGWTGNNQPQHF. The DNA of the CDR3 is TGTGCCAGCAGCCCGGGCTGGACAGGTAACAATCAGCCCCAGCATTTT.

The genes are TRBV30 and TRBJ2-2, with TRBD1 as a possible D gene (5 bases). The CDR3 has 15 residues. From germline, CDR1 is GTSNPN and CDR2 SVGIG (reference sequence). The V gene lost 4 bases and the J gene lost 5 bases, with 17 bases spanning the gap. The CDR3 DNA is TGTGCCTGGATTCAGCAGGGCCTGCAAACCGGGGAGCTGTTTTTT. Its translation: CAWIQQGLQTGELFF.

The chain links TRBV29-1 to TRBJ2-7; 9 bases are a match to TRBD1. Germline assignment: CDR1 SQVTM and CDR2 ANQGSEA. V trimming: 6 bases; J trimming: 6 bases; junction bases outside the gene matches: 6. The length of the CDR3 is 12 residues. The DNA of the CDR3 is TGCAGCGTCCAGGGGGGACAGGGCGAGCAGTACTTC. This sequence encodes CSVQGGQGEQYF.

The chain uses TRBV5-5 and TRBJ2-7; 8 bases align to TRBD1. V gave up 0 bases and J gave up 5 bases; unmatched junction bases: 10. This CDR3 region has 16 residues. Germline V CDR1 and CDR2: SGHKS, YYEKEE (reference sequence). The CDR3 here is CASSLAFYDRGHEQYV. The CDR3 region has the DNA TGTGCCAGCAGCTTGGCCTTCTACGACAGGGGCCACGAGCAGTACGTC.